This entry describes one T cell receptor (beta chain). Generated by immunoSEQ multiplex PCR, the TCRdb table keeps only in-frame clones and is missing some. The sample consists of approximately 90,000 clones, just under 85% of them appearing once. This record belongs to a study of control samples from healthy donors and cancer patients. Trimming cost V 2 bases and J 5 bases; bases outside gene matches: 9. The CDR3 has 16 amino acids. CDR1 and CDR2 from the germline V gene are MDHEN and SYDVKM. This TCR was sampled from a man aged 25-45 years in good health. The source material was blood. The chain recombines TRBV28 with TRBJ1-5; 7 bases agree with TRBD1. CDR3 DNA: TGTGCCAGCAGTTTAATGAGGCAGGGGGGCCATCAGCCCCAGCATTTT. Translated, it gives CASSLMRQGGHQPQHF.